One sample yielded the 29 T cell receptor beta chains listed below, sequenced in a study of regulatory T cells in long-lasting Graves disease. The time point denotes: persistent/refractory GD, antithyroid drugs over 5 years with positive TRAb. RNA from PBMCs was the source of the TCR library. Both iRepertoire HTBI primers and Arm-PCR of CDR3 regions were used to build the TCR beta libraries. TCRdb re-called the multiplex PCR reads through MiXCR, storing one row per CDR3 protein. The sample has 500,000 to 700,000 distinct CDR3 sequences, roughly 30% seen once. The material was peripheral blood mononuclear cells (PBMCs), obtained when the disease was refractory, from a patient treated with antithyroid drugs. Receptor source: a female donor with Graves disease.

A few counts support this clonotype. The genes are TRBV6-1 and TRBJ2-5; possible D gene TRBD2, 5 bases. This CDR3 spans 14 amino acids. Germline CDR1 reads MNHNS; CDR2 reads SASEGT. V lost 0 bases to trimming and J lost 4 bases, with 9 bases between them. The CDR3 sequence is CASSEARAGETQYF. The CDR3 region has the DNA TGTGCCAGCAGTGAAGCGAGGGCGGGAGAGACCCAGTACTTC.

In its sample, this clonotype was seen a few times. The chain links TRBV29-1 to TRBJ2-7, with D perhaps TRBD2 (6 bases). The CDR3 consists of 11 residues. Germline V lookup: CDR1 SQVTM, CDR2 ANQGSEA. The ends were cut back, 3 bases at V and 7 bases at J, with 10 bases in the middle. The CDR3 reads CSVDGGGEQYF. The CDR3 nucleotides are TGCAGCGTTGATGGGGGAGGAGAGCAGTACTTC.

The CDR3 loop reads CASSQGLGQGKNGYTF. As DNA, the CDR3 is TGTGCCAGCAGCCAAGGCCTCGGACAGGGGAAAAATGGCTACACCTTC. The rearrangement uses TRBV3-1 and TRBJ1-2; 9 bases agree with TRBD1. CDR1 is LGHDT and CDR2 is YNNKEL in the germline V gene (reference sequence). The CDR3 extends over 16 amino acids. V shed 1 base, J shed 6 bases, and the junction held 9 bases outside the gene matches. Combining the CDR3 with reference TRBV3-1 and TRBJ1-2 gives the whole variable domain DTAVSQTPKYLVTQMGNDKSIKCEQNLGHDTMYWYKQDSKKFLKIMFSYNNKELIINETVPNRFSPKSPDKAHLNLHINSLELGDSAVYFCASSQGLGQGKNGYTFGSGTRLTVV.

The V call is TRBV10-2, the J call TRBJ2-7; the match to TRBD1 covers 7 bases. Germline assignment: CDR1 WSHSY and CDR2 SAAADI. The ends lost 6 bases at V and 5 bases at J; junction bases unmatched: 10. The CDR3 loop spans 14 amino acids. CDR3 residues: CASRPLGGWDEQYF. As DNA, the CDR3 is TGCGCCAGCAGACCCTTAGGGGGCTGGGACGAGCAGTACTTC.

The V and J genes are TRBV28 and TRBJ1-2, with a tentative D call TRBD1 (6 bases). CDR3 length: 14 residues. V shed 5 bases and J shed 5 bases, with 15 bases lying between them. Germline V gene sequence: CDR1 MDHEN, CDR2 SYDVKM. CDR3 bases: TGTGCCAGCAGTGCCACAGGGAATCATTATGGCTACACCTTC. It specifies CASSATGNHYGYTF.

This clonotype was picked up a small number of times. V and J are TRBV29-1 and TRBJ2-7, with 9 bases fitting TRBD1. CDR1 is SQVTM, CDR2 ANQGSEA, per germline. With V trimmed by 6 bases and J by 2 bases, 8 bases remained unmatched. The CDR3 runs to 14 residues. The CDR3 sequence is CSVSGTGITYEQYF. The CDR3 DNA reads TGCAGCGTGAGTGGGACAGGGATCACCTACGAGCAGTACTTC.

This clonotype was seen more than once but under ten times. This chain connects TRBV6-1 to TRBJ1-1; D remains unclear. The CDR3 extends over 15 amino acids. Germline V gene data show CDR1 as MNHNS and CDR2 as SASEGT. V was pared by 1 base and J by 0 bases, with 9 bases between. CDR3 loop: CASSEGYRLNTEAFF. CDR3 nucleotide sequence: TGTGCCAGCAGTGAAGGTTACAGACTGAACACTGAAGCTTTCTTT.

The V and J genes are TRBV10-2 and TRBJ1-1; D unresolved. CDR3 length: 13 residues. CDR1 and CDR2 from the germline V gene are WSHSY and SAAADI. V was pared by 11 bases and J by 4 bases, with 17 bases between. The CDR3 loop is CASRRQISTEAFF. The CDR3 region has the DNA TGCGCCTCCCGCCGCCAAATTTCCACTGAAGCTTTCTTT.

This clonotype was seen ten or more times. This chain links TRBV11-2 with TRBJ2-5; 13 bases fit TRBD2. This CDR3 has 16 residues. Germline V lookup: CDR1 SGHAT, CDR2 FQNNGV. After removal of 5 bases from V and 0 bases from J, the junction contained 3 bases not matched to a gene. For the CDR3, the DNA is TGTGCCAGCAGCCACGGGACTAGCGGGGACCAAGAGACCCAGTACTTC. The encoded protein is CASSHGTSGDQETQYF.

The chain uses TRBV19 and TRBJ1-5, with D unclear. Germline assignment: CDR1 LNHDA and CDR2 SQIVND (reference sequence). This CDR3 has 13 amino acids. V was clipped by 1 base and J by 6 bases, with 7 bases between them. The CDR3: CASSIGLLQPQHF. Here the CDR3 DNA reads TGTGCCAGTAGTATAGGACTTCTTCAGCCCCAGCATTTT.

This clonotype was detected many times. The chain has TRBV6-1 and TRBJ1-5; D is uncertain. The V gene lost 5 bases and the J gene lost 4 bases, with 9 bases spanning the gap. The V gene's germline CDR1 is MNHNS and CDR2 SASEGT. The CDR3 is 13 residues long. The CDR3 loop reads CASSPQDNQPQHF. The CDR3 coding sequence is TGTGCCAGCAGTCCCCAGGATAATCAGCCCCAGCATTTT.

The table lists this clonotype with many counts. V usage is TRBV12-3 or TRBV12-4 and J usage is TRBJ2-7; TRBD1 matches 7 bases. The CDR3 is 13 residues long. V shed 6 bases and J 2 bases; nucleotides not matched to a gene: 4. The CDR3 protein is CASSFGTAYEQYF. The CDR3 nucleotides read TGTGCCAGCAGCTTCGGGACAGCCTACGAGCAGTACTTC.

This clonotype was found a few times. The CDR3 protein is CASSIQQGNYEQYF. DNA of the CDR3: TGTGCCAGTAGTATACAGCAGGGAAACTACGAGCAGTACTTC. The rearrangement joins TRBV19 to TRBJ2-7, with a possible D match to TRBD1 (5 bases). Per germline, CDR1 LNHDA and CDR2 SQIVND (reference sequence). V lost 2 bases and J lost 3, with 11 bases in between. This CDR3 is built from 14 residues.

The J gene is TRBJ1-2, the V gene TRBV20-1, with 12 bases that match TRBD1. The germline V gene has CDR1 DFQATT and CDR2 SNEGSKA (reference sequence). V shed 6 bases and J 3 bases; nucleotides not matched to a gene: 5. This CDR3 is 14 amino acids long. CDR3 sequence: CSAPGTGGYYGYTF. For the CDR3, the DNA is TGCAGTGCCCCAGGGACAGGGGGCTACTATGGCTACACCTTC.

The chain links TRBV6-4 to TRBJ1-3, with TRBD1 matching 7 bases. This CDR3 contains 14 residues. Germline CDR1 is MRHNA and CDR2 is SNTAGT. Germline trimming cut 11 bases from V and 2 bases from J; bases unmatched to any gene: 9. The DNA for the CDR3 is TGTGCCGTTTGGACAGGCTCCACTGGAAACACCATATATTTT. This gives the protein CAVWTGSTGNTIYF.

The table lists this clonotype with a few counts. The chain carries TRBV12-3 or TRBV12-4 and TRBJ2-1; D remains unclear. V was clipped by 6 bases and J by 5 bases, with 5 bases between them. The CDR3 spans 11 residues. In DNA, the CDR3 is TGTGCCAGCAGGAGGAACAATGAGCAGTTCTTC. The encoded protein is CASRRNNEQFF.

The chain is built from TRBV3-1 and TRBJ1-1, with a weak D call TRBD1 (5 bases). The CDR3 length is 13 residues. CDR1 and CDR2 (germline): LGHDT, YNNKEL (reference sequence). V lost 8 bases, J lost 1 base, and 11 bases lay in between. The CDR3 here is CASERGGNTEAFF. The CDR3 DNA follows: TGTGCCAGCGAGAGGGGAGGGAACACTGAAGCTTTCTTT. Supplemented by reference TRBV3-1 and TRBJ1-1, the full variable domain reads DTAVSQTPKYLVTQMGNDKSIKCEQNLGHDTMYWYKQDSKKFLKIMFSYNNKELIINETVPNRFSPKSPDKAHLNLHINSLELGDSAVYFCASERGGNTEAFFGQGTRLTVV.

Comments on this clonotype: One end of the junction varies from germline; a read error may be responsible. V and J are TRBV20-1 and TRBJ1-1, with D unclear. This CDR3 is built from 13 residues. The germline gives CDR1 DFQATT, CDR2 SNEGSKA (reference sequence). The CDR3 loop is CSASGGRTSEAFF. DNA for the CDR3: TGCAGTGCTAGCGGAGGTAGGACGTCTGAAGCTTTTTTT.

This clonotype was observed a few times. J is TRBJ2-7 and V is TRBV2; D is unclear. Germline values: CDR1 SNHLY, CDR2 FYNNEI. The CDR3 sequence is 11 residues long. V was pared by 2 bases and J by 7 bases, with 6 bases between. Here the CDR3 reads CASSESVEQYF. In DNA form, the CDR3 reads TGTGCCAGCAGTGAATCCGTTGAGCAGTACTTC.

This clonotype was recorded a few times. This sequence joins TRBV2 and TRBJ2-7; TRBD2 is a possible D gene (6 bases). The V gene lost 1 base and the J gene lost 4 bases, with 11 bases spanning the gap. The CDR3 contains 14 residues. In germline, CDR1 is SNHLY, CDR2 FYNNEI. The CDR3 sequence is CASSEVLAAYEQYF. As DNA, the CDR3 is TGTGCCAGCAGTGAAGTGTTAGCGGCTTACGAGCAGTACTTC.

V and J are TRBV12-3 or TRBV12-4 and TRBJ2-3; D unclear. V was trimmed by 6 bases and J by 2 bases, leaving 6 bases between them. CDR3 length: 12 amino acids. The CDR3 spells CASSTLTDTQYF. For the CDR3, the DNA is TGTGCCAGCAGCACACTCACAGATACGCAGTATTTT.

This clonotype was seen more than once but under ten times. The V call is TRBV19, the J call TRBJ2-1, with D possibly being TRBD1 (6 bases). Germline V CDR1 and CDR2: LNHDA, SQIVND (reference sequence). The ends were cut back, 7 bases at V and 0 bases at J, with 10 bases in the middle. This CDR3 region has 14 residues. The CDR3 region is CASKGHSSYNEQFF. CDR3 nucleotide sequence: TGTGCCAGTAAGGGACATAGCTCCTACAATGAGCAGTTCTTC. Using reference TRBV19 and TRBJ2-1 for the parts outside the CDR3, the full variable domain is DGGITQSPKYLFRKEGQNVTLSCEQNLNHDAMYWYRQDPGQGLRLIYYSQIVNDFQKGDIAEGYSVSREKKESFPLTVTSAQKNPTAFYLCASKGHSSYNEQFFGPGTRLTVL.

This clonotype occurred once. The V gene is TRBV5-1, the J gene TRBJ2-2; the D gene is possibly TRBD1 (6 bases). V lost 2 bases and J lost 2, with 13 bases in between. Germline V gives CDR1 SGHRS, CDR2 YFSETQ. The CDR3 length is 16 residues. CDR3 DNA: TGCGCCAGCAGCTTAATCGGGACACCAAACACCGGGGAGCTGTTTTTT. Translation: CASSLIGTPNTGELFF.

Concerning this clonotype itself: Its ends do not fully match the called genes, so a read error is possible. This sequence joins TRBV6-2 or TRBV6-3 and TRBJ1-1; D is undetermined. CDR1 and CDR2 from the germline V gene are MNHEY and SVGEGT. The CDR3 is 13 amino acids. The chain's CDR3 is CACSSLLGPEAFF. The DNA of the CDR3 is TGTGCCTGCAGTTCCCTGCTGGGCCCTGAAGCTTTCTTT.

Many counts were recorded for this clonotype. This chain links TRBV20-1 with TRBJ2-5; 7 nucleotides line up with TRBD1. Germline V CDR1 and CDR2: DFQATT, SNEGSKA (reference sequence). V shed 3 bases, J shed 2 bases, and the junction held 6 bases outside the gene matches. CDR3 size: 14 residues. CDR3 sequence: CSASPTGEQETQYF. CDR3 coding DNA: TGCAGTGCTAGTCCCACAGGGGAGCAAGAGACCCAGTACTTC.

The CDR3 sequence: CASSLDQGAIYGYTF. CDR3 nucleotide sequence: TGTGCCAGCAGCTTAGACCAGGGGGCAATCTATGGCTACACCTTC. The rearrangement joins TRBV7-9 to TRBJ1-2, with 8 bases identical to TRBD1. The CDR3 is 15 amino acids. Germline V gene data show CDR1 as SEHNR and CDR2 as FQNEAQ (reference sequence). Trimming removed 1 base from V and 4 bases from J; junction bases left unmatched: 5.

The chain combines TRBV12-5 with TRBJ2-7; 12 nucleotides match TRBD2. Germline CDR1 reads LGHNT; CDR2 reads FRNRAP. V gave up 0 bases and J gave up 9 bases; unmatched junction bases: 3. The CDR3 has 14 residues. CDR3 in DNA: TGTGCTAGTGGTTTGGTAAGACTAGCGGGAGTGCAGTACTTC. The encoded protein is CASGLVRLAGVQYF.

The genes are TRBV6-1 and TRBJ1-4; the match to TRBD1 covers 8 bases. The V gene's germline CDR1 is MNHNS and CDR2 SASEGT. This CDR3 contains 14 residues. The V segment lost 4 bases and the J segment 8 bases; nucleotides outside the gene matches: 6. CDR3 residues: CASSAGTGGEKLFF. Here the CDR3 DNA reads TGTGCCAGCAGTGCCGGGACAGGTGGGGAAAAACTGTTTTTT.

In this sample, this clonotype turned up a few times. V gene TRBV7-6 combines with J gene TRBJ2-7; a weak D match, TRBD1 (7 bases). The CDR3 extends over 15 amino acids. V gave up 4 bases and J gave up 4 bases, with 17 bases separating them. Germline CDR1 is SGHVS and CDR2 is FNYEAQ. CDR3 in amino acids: CASSSVGGGNYEQYF. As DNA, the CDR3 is TGTGCCAGCAGCTCCGTAGGGGGCGGGAATTACGAGCAGTACTTC.